This T cell receptor beta chain is from a study of T cell changes during pregnancy in multiple sclerosis. The CDR3 length is 14 residues. V lost 2 bases, J lost 2 bases, and 10 bases lay in between. Looked up from germline, CDR1 is MNHEY and CDR2 is SMNVEV (reference sequence). Profiled with immunoSEQ multiplex PCR; TCRdb holds only in-frame clones, not every one. The sample contains approximately 50,000 clones, approximately 90% of which appear only once. Specimen: CD4+ T cells from peripheral blood mononuclear cells, collected after pregnancy. The V and J genes are TRBV27 and TRBJ2-7; D is ambiguous. The receptor was derived from a female donor with multiple sclerosis, enrolled in a pregnancy study. Here the CDR3 DNA reads TGTGCCAGCAGTTTACAAGCGTCTCCCTACGAGCAGTACTTC. Protein sequence: CASSLQASPYEQYF.